This T cell receptor (beta chain) came from a study of blood T cell repertoires in COVID-19. Across the study: Whether acute or convalescent, the COVID-19 samples came from the United States, Italy and Spain. PBMCs, B-cell-depleted T cells, or T cells provided the cDNA or gDNA that made up the material.

After removal of 6 bases from V and 5 bases from J, the junction contained 12 bases not matched to a gene. This CDR3 is built from 15 residues. Germline V gene lookup returns CDR1 LNHDA and CDR2 SQIVND (reference sequence). The method was immunoSEQ multiplex PCR; TCRdb's version includes in-frame clones alone and lacks a portion of them. In the table there are a few hundred thousand clones, less than 90% of which are singletons. The chain combines TRBV19 with TRBJ2-5, with 7 nucleotides matching TRBD1. Sequenced sample: peripheral blood. The sequence was obtained from a man between 60 and 75 years old who had recovered from COVID-19. The CDR3 region has the DNA TGTGCCAGTAGCATAAGACAGGGTCCGGGGGAGACCCAGTACTTC. It yields the protein CASSIRQGPGETQYF. The variable domain in full, completed from reference TRBV19 and TRBJ2-5, reads DGGITQSPKYLFRKEGQNVTLSCEQNLNHDAMYWYRQDPGQGLRLIYYSQIVNDFQKGDIAEGYSVSREKKESFPLTVTSAQKNPTAFYLCASSIRQGPGETQYFGPGTRLLVL.